This T cell receptor (beta chain) stems from a study of shared clonotypes between healthy human individuals. Study-wide points: The authors expected sequencing depth to affect clonotype sharing among donors.

The CDR3 totals 13 residues. The V and J ends lost 4 bases and 9 bases respectively, with 15 bases between them. Germline CDR1 is SNHLY and CDR2 is FYNNEI. As concerns this clone: Its target is not known.

Assay used: immunoSEQ multiplex PCR; TCRdb lists only in-frame clones, some missing. The sample consists of approximately 470,000 clones, over 70% of them appearing once. Donors were healthy HIV-negative adults without recent acute infections or vaccinations. The clonotype originates from a woman aged 40 to 50 in good health. Some clones in this sample may be carry-over from other donors' samples. The sample consisted of PBMCs. V gene TRBV2 combines with J gene TRBJ1-1; D is undetermined. The DNA of the CDR3 is TGTGCCAGCAGTGTGCGGGAAACCTCCAAAGCTTTCTTT. This codes for CASSVRETSKAFF.